This T cell receptor beta chain was sequenced during a study of blood T cell repertoires in COVID-19. Study summary: Some COVID-19 samples were acute and others convalescent; all came from the United States, Italy and Spain. Nucleic acid was either cDNA or gDNA, and it came from T cells, B-cell-depleted T cells, or PBMCs.

The ends were cut back, 0 bases at V and 5 bases at J, with 10 bases in the middle. The CDR3 loop spans 14 amino acids. CDR1 is LNHNV and CDR2 is YYDKDF in the germline V gene (reference sequence). Under the authors' procedure: By means of reference gene primer amplification, nucleated cell counts were estimated. Repertoires were generated with immunoSEQ multiplex PCR, while TCRdb's copy carries only in-frame clones and drops some. V and J calls plus clone size are reproduced from that table; the DNA served to infer D and trimming. Of some 90,000 clones listed, about 82% are singletons. The V and J genes are TRBV15 and TRBJ1-1, with a weak D call TRBD1 (5 bases). Sequencing was done on a sample of peripheral blood. This sequence originates from a human donor in a cohort sampled during active COVID-19. The CDR3 protein is CATSRDGGGTEAFF. CDR3 DNA sequence: TGTGCCACCAGCAGAGATGGGGGGGGAACTGAAGCTTTCTTT. Full variable domain (missing parts from reference TRBV15 and TRBJ1-1): DAMVIQNPRYQVTQFGKPVTLSCSQTLNHNVMYWYQQKSSQAPKLLFHYYDKDFNNEADTPDNFQSRRPNTSFCFLDIRSPGLGDTAMYLCATSRDGGGTEAFFGQGTRLTVV.